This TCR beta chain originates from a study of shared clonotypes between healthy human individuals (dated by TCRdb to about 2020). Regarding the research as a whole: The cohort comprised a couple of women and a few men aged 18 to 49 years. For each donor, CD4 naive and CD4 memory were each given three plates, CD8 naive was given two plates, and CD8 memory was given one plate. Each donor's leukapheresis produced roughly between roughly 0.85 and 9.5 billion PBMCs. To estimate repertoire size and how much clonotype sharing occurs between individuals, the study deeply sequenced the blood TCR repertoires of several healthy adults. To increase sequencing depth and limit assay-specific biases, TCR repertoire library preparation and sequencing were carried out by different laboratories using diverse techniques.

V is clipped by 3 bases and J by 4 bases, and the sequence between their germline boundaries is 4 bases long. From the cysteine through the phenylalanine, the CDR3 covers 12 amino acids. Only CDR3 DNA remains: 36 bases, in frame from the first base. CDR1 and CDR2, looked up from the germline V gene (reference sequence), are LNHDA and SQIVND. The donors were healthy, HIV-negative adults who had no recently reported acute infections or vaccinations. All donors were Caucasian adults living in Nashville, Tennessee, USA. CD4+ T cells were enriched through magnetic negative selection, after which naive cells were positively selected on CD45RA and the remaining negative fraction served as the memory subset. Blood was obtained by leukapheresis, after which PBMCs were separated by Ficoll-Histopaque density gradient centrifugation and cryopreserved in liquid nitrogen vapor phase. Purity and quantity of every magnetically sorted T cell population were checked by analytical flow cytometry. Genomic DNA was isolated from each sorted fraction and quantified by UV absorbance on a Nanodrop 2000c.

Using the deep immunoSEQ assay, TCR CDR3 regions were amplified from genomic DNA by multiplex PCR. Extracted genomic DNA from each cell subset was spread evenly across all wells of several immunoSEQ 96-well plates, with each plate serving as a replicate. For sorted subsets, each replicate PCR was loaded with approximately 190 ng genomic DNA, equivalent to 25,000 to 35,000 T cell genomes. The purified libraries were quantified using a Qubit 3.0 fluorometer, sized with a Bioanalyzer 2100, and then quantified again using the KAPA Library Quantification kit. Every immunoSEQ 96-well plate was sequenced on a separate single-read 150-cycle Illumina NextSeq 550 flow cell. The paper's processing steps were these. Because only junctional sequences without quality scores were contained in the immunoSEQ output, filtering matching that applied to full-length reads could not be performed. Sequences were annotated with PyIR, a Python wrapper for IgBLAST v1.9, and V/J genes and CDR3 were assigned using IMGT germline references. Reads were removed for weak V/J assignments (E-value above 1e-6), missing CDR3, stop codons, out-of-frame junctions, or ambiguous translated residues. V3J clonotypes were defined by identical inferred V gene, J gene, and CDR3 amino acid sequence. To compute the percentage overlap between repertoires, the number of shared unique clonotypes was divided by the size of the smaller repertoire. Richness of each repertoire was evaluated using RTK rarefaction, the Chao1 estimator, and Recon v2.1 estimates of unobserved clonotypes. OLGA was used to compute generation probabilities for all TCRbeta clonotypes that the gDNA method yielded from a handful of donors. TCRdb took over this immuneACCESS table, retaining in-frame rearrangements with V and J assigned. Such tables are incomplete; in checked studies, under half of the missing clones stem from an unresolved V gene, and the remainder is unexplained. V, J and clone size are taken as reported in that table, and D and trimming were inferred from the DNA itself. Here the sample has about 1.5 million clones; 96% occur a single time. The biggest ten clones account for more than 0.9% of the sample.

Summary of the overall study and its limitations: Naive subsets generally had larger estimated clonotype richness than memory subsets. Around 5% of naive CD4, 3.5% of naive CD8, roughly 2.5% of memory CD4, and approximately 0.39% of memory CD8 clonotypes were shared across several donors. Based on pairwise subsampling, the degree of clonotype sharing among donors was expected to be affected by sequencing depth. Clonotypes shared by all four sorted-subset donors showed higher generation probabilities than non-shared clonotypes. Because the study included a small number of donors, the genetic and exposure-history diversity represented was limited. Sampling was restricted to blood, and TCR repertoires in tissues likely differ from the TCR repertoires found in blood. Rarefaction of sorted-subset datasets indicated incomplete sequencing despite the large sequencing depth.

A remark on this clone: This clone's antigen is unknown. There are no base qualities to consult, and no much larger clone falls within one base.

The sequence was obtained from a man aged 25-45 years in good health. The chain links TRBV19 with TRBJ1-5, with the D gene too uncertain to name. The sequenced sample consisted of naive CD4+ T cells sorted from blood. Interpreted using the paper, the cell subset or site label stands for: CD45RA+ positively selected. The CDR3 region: CASSIPNQPQHF. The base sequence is TGTGCCAGTAGTATCCCTAATCAGCCCCAGCATTTT.